This TCR beta chain was sequenced in a study of T cells after yellow fever vaccination. Study-wide context: Preparation used SMART-Seq v4 Ultra Low Input for the low-cell-number fractions. Study-wide results and limits: It was a small share of clonotypes that appeared in both CD4 and CD8 compartments. Among primary-vaccination clones, most reappeared after the booster, at approximately 96% for CD4 and 88% for CD8.

About this clonotype: Its antigen is as yet unknown.

TCRdb reprocessed the 5' RACE reads with MiXCR, giving one entry per CDR3 protein. The table includes about 340,000 distinct CDR3 sequences, under 15% detected once. The V gene's germline CDR1 is MNHEY and CDR2 SVGAGI. The length of the CDR3 is 16 residues. Trimming at V came to 7 bases and at J to 5 bases, leaving 15 bases not matched to a gene. The sequences come from CD4+ T cells sorted from PBMCs, collected 15 days after the yellow fever booster vaccination. The receptor comes from a man younger than 35 who received the YFV17D yellow fever vaccine. The chain couples TRBV6-5 to TRBJ2-5, with 8 bases fitting TRBD2. As DNA, the CDR3 is TGTGCCAGCACCCGCCGAGCCGGGGGGGCCCCGGAGACCCAGTACTTC. Translating it yields CASTRRAGGAPETQYF.